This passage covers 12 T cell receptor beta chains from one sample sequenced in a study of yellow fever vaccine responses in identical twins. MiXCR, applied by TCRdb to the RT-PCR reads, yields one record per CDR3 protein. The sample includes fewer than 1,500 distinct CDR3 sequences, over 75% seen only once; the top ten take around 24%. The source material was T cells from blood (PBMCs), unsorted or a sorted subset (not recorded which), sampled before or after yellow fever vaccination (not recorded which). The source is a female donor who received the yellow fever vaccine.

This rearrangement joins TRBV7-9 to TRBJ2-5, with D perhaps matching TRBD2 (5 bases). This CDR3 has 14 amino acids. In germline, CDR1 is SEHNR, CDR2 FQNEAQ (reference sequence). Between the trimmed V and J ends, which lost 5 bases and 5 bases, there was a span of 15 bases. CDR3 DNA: TGTGCCAGCAGCAGAGAGGGTTCTCGGGAGACCCAGTACTTC. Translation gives CASSREGSRETQYF.

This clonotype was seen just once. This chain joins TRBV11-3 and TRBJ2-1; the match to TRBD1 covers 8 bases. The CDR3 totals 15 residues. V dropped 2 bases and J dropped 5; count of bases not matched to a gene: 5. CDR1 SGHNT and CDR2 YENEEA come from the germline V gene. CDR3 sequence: CASSLRTGGNNEQFF. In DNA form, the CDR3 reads TGTGCCAGCAGCTTACGCACAGGGGGTAACAATGAGCAGTTCTTC.

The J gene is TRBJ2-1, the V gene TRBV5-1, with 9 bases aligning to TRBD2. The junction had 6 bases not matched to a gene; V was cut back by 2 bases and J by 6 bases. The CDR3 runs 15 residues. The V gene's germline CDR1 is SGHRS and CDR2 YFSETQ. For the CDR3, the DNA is TGCGCCAGCAGCTTATCTAGCGGGAACCTCAATGAGCAGTTCTTC. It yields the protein CASSLSSGNLNEQFF. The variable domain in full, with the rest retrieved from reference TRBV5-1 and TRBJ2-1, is KAGVTQTPRYLIKTRGQQVTLSCSPISGHRSVSWYQQTPGQGLQFLFEYFSETQRNKGNFPGRFSGRQFSNSRSEMNVSTLELGDSALYLCASSLSSGNLNEQFFGPGTRLTVL.

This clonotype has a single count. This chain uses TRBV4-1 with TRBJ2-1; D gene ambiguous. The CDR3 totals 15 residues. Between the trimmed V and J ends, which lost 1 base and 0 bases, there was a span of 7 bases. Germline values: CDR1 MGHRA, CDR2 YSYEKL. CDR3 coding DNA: TGCGCCAGCAGCCAAGCTATGAGCTCCTACAATGAGCAGTTCTTC. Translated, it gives CASSQAMSSYNEQFF.

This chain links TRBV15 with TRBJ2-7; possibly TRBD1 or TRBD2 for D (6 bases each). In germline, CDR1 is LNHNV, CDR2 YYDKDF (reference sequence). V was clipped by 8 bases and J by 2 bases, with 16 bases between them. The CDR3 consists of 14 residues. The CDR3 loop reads CATGAGHPAYEQYF. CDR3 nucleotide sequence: TGTGCCACCGGTGCGGGACATCCCGCCTACGAGCAGTACTTC.

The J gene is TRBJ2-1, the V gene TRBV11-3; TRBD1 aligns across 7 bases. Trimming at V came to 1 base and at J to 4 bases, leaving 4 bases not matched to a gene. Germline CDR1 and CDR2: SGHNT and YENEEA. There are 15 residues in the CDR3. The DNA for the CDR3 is TGTGCCAGCAGCTTAGGAGGGGGCTTATACAATGAGCAGTTCTTC. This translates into CASSLGGGLYNEQFF.

The CDR3 loop reads CAISGGPASGNTIYF. CDR3 nucleotide sequence: TGTGCCATCAGTGGGGGACCAGCCTCTGGAAACACCATATATTTT. V and J are TRBV10-3 and TRBJ1-3; weak D call: TRBD1 (5 bases). The V end was cut by 4 bases, the J end by 0 bases, with 10 bases between. This CDR3 comprises 15 residues. The germline CDR1 and CDR2 sequences are ENHRY and SYGVKD.

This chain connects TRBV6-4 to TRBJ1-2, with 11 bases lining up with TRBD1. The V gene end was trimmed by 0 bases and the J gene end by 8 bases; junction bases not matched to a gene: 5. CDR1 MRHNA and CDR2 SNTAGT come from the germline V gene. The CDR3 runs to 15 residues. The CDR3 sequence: CASSDSGQGVGGYTF. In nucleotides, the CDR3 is TGTGCCAGCAGTGACTCGGGACAGGGGGTAGGCGGCTACACCTTC.

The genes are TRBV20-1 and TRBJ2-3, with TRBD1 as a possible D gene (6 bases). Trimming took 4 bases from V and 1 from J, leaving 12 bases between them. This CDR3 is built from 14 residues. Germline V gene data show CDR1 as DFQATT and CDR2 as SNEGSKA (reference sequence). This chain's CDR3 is CSAIGTLGTDTQYF. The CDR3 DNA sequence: TGCAGTGCTATCGGGACACTGGGCACAGATACGCAGTATTTT.

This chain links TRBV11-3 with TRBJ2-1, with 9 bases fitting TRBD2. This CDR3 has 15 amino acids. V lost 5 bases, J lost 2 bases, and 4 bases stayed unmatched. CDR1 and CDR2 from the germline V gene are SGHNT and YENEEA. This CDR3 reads CASSVASGTYNEQFF. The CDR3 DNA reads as TGTGCCAGCAGCGTAGCTAGCGGGACCTACAATGAGCAGTTCTTC.

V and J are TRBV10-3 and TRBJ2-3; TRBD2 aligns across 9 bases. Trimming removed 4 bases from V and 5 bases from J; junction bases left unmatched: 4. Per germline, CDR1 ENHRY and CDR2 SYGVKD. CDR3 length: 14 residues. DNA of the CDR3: TGTGCCATCAGTGGTAGCGGGAGTAGAGATACGCAGTATTTT. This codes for CAISGSGSRDTQYF.

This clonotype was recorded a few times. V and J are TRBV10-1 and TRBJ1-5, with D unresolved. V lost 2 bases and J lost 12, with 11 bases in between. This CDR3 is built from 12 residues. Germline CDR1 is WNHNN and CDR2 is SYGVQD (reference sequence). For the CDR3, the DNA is TGCGCCAGCAGTGAGCCCGCCGGGCTCCAGCATTTT. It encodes CASSEPAGLQHF.